This TCR beta chain was captured by sequencing in a study of Graves' ophthalmopathy and Graves' hyperthyroidism. CDR3 length equals 14 residues. The germline gives CDR1 SGHTA, CDR2 FQGNSA. The V end lost 1 base, the J end lost 4 bases, and 10 bases lay between the germline ends. Amplifying from RNA transcripts, the study obtained TCR beta CDR3 regions. HTBI-primed RT-PCR formed the first round, and a multiplex PCR formed the second. TCRdb re-analysed the multiplex PCR reads in MiXCR, keeping a single row per CDR3 protein. The table lists a few hundred thousand distinct CDR3 sequences, 20% to 25% of them singletons, with approximately 40% in the top ten. This clonotype was recorded many times.

Material: peripheral blood. This TCR was sampled from a woman aged 45 to 65 with Graves' ophthalmopathy. The chain recombines TRBV7-2 with TRBJ2-5, with D maybe TRBD1 (5 bases). This CDR3 reads CASSLDQGVETQYF. The DNA of the CDR3 is TGTGCCAGCAGCTTAGACCAGGGCGTAGAGACCCAGTACTTC.